Each of the 16 T cell receptor beta chains below was sequenced from the same sample in a study of B cell selection in AIRE deficiency. TCRdb's copy holds only in-frame clones and misses some; the assay was immunoSEQ multiplex PCR. The sample has 23,000 or so clones; over 95% are singletons. The sorted conventional CD4 T cells were gated as CD4+CD127+. Input material: CD4+CD127+ conventional T cells sorted from PBMCs. These receptors all come from a human donor in good health.

The chain employs TRBV6-1 and TRBJ2-1; 14 bases agree with TRBD2. V dropped 4 bases and J dropped 1; count of bases not matched to a gene: 3. Germline CDR1 and CDR2: MNHNS and SASEGT. The CDR3 length is 17 residues. CDR3 sequence reads: CASSGLAGGPSYNEQFF. As DNA, the CDR3 is TGTGCCAGCAGTGGACTAGCGGGAGGGCCGTCCTACAATGAGCAGTTCTTC.

This rearrangement joins TRBV7-2 to TRBJ2-1, with TRBD1 as a possible D gene (5 bases). The CDR3 totals 15 residues. Germline V gene sequence: CDR1 SGHTA, CDR2 FQGNSA. The ends were cut back, 2 bases at V and 9 bases at J, with 17 bases in the middle. Here the CDR3 reads CASSLSSQGISEQFF. CDR3 bases: TGTGCCAGCAGCTTATCGTCCCAGGGAATCAGTGAGCAGTTCTTC.

The chain employs TRBV7-8 and TRBJ2-1; possibly TRBD2 for D (6 bases). The CDR3 runs 14 residues. V lost 4 bases, J lost 6 bases, and 13 bases lay in between. Germline CDR1 and CDR2: SGHVS and FQNEAQ. CDR3 in DNA: TGTGCCAGCAGCTACTCGGGACTCACCAATGAGCAGTTCTTC. Translating it yields CASSYSGLTNEQFF.

This chain joins TRBV27 and TRBJ1-4, with D uncertain. The germline V gene has CDR1 MNHEY and CDR2 SMNVEV (reference sequence). The V and J ends lost 5 bases and 7 bases respectively, with 11 bases between them. This CDR3 has 13 amino acids. CDR3 in DNA: TGTGCCAGCAGTCAGAGAGGGAGTGAAAAACTGTTTTTT. This translates into CASSQRGSEKLFF.

This clone has only one observation. The gene calls are TRBV10-2 and TRBJ1-4, with D hard to call. Germline CDR1 WSHSY, CDR2 SAAADI. V lost 5 bases and J 7 bases, leaving 17 bases between the germline ends. The CDR3 runs to 15 residues. CDR3 DNA: TGCGCCAGCAGTCCCTCTAGGGATTTTCGTGAAAAACTGTTTTTT. Translating gives CASSPSRDFREKLFF.

The chain carries TRBV10-3 and TRBJ2-1, with 10 positions matching TRBD1. The V gene's germline CDR1 is ENHRY and CDR2 SYGVKD. There are 16 residues in the CDR3. The J segment lost 2 bases and the V segment lost 0 bases, leaving 1 base of the junction unmatched. CDR3 nucleotides: TGTGCCATCAGTGAGTCCGGGACAGGGGCCTACAATGAGCAGTTCTTC. Its translation is CAISESGTGAYNEQFF.

V gene TRBV13 combines with J gene TRBJ2-7; 8 bases are a match to TRBD2. V dropped 3 bases and J dropped 1; count of bases not matched to a gene: 2. The germline V gene encodes CDR1 PRHDT and CDR2 FYEKMQ (reference sequence). CDR3 size: 14 residues. This CDR3 is CASSLPGGSYEQYF. CDR3 DNA sequence: TGTGCCAGCAGCTTGCCGGGAGGGTCCTACGAGCAGTACTTC.

This chain uses TRBV4-1 with TRBJ1-5, with D tentatively TRBD1 (5 bases). The germline V and J ends were trimmed by 1 base and 6 bases, with 13 bases remaining between them. Germline CDR1 reads MGHRA; CDR2 reads YSYEKL. This CDR3 contains 15 residues. The chain's CDR3 is CASSQVILGRQPQHF. CDR3 coding DNA: TGCGCCAGCAGCCAAGTGATTCTGGGGCGTCAGCCCCAGCATTTT.

The chain couples TRBV6-1 to TRBJ2-1; 10 nucleotides match TRBD1. The CDR3 covers 14 residues. CDR1 MNHNS and CDR2 SASEGT come from the germline V gene. V shed 0 bases, J shed 12 bases, and the junction held 5 bases outside the gene matches. The CDR3 reads CASSEARTGGSQFF. DNA of the CDR3: TGTGCCAGCAGTGAAGCCCGGACAGGGGGTTCGCAGTTCTTC.

This sequence joins TRBV7-2 and TRBJ1-2; the D gene is possibly TRBD1 (5 bases). The CDR3 sequence is 16 residues long. Germline CDR1 SGHTA, CDR2 FQGNSA. Trimming shortened V by 5 bases and J by 4 bases, and 20 bases separated the two germline ends. CDR3 bases: TGTGCCAGCAGCGCAGGGAGTCTCAAAACACCCTATGGCTACACCTTC. As protein: CASSAGSLKTPYGYTF.

The chain joins TRBV28 to TRBJ1-6; D is unclear. Looked up from germline, CDR1 is MDHEN and CDR2 is SYDVKM. The germline V and J ends were trimmed by 10 bases and 8 bases, with 12 bases remaining between them. The length of the CDR3 is 12 residues. The CDR3 sequence: CATGRMDSPLHF. The CDR3 bases are TGTGCCACCGGGAGAATGGATTCACCCCTCCACTTT.

V is TRBV5-6 and J is TRBJ1-2, with D uncertain. Trimming removed 1 base from V and 2 bases from J, with 12 bases in between. Germline V gene sequence: CDR1 SGHDT, CDR2 YYEEEE. The CDR3 runs to 15 residues. CDR3 protein: CASSLLQTINYGYTF. The CDR3 DNA reads TGTGCCAGCAGCTTGTTGCAGACCATAAACTATGGCTACACCTTC.

This rearrangement joins TRBV12-5 to TRBJ1-2, with TRBD1 matching 7 bases. CDR3 length: 12 residues. The V gene end was trimmed by 9 bases and the J gene end by 2 bases; junction bases not matched to a gene: 3. The germline CDR1 and CDR2 sequences are LGHNT and FRNRAP. Written as DNA, the CDR3 is TGTGCTAGGGGACAGAGCAACTATGGCTACACCTTC. Translated: CARGQSNYGYTF.

This chain uses TRBV5-1 with TRBJ2-2, with D uncertain. The CDR3 extends over 13 amino acids. Between the trimmed V and J ends, which lost 4 bases and 3 bases, there was a span of 7 bases. The V gene's germline CDR1 is SGHRS and CDR2 YFSETQ. CDR3 nucleotides: TGCGCCAGCAGCCCCGAGTACACCGGGGAGCTGTTTTTT. Amino acids: CASSPEYTGELFF.

This clone was recorded only once. V gene TRBV18 combines with J gene TRBJ1-1; possible D gene TRBD1, 5 bases. Germline V gene data show CDR1 as KGHSH and CDR2 as LQKENI. V lost 6 bases to trimming and J lost 3 bases, with 11 bases between them. This CDR3 region has 13 residues. In DNA form, the CDR3 reads TGTGCCAGCTCTGCGGACAAGGACACTGAAGCTTTCTTT. Its translation is CASSADKDTEAFF.

This clone was found once. CDR3 sequence reads: CASSLEGTGELFF. The CDR3 DNA sequence: TGTGCCAGCAGCTTAGAGGGGACCGGGGAGCTGTTTTTT. This chain links TRBV7-3 with TRBJ2-2; D possibly matches TRBD1 or TRBD2 (5 bases each). The CDR3 is made up of 13 amino acids. The V end was cut by 2 bases, the J end by 5 bases, with 6 bases between. Germline CDR1 reads SGHTA; CDR2 reads FQGTGA.